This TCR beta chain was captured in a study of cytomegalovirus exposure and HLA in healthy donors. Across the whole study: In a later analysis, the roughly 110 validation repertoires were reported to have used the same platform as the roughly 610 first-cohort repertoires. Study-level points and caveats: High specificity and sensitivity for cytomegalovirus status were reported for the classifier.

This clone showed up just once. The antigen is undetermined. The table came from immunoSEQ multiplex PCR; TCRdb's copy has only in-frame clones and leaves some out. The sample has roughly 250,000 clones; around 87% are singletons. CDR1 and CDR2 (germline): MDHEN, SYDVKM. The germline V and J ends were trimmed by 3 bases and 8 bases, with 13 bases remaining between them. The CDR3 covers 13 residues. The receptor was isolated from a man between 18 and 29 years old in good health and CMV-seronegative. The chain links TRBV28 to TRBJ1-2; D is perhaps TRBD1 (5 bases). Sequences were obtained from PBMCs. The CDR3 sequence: CASSFGQGRGYTF. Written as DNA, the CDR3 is TGTGCCAGCAGTTTCGGCCAGGGCCGGGGCTACACCTTC.